This TCR beta chain was retrieved from a study of regulatory T cells in long-lasting Graves disease. Study-level background: Patients with new Graves' disease had used antithyroid drugs below 3 months.

Time point given: newly diagnosed GD, antithyroid drugs for less than 3 months. PBMC-derived RNA was used for the TCR library. Assembly of TCR beta libraries relied on iRepertoire HTBI primers together with Arm-PCR of CDR3 regions. Per the authors' pipeline: The samples included approximately 62 TRBV and under 15 TRBJ segments. TCRdb called the multiplex PCR reads again in MiXCR, with one record for every CDR3 protein. The V and J calls were determined by TCRdb, not by the authors. The sample shows 680,000 or so distinct CDR3 sequences, about 15% of them seen only once. The data also belong to a second study, concerning T cells in Graves' hyperthyroidism and ophthalmopathy. Turning to that study: Not enrolled were patients with uncontrolled infection, other autoimmune disease, pregnancy or lactation. From stable hyperthyroidism, ophthalmopathy was separated by a 13 V-J model.

The source material was peripheral blood mononuclear cells (PBMCs), sampled at new diagnosis, from a patient treated with antithyroid drugs. The TCR comes from a woman aged 25-40 years with Graves disease.

The CDR3 loop reads CASSSNLGLAGTGNEQFF. As DNA, the CDR3 is TGTGCCAGCAGCTCAAACCTGGGACTAGCGGGAACTGGCAATGAGCAGTTCTTC. The V gene is TRBV7-9, the J gene TRBJ2-1; 13 positions agree with TRBD2. Germline V gene sequence: CDR1 SEHNR, CDR2 FQNEAQ (reference sequence). The CDR3 is 18 residues long. Trimming at V came to 4 bases and at J to 6 bases, leaving 12 bases not matched to a gene.